Listed below are T cell receptor beta chains from one sample, sequenced in a study of T cell responses to AZD1222 COVID-19 vaccine. TCRdb keeps only in-frame clones here, not all; method: immunoSEQ multiplex PCR. There are roughly 100,000 clones in the sample; around 89% occur only once, and around 2.5% lies in the top ten. The sequencing used peripheral blood, collected on day 0 of AZD1222 vaccination. Receptors were obtained from an adult in good health. Each CDR3 is given with its conserved first and last residue. The order of the fields is V gene, D gene, J gene, CDR3 DNA, CDR3 protein. The D gene is left open where the match is weak.

>TRBV5-6|NA|TRBJ2-1
TGTGCCAGCGGGGGACTCACATCCTACAATGAGCAGTTCTTC
CASGGLTSYNEQFF
>TRBV19|TRBD1|TRBJ2-7
TGTGCCAGTAGTCCGGGGACAGAGACCTACGAGCAGTACTTC
CASSPGTETYEQYF
>TRBV30|NA|TRBJ1-2
TGTGCCTGGAGTGTCAGGAACACCTTC
CAWSVRNTF
>TRBV19|TRBD2|TRBJ2-3
TGTGCCAGTAGTACACTAGCGGGGTCCACAGATACGCAGTATTTT
CASSTLAGSTDTQYF
>TRBV7-3|TRBD1|TRBJ1-1
TGTGCCAGCGGCAGGGACAGGAGGGGTAACACTGAAGCTTTCTTT
CASGRDRRGNTEAFF
>TRBV4-2|NA|TRBJ2-1
TGTGCCAGCAGCCAAGACAGGGCGCGCGAAGATGAGCAGTTCTTC
CASSQDRAREDEQFF
>TRBV28|NA|TRBJ1-5
TGTGCCGGGGATATTGACCGAAGCAATCAGCCCCAGCATTTT
CAGDIDRSNQPQHF
>TRBV4-3|NA|TRBJ2-1
TGCGCCAGCAGCCCGGACATGACCAATGAGCAGTTCTTC
CASSPDMTNEQFF
>TRBV5-4|NA|TRBJ1-6
TGTGCCAGCAGCTCCGGGGGCCAAGTTAATTCACCCCTCCACTTT
CASSSGGQVNSPLHF
>TRBV19|TRBD2|TRBJ2-1
TGTGCCAGTAGTAGACGGGACTACTACAATGAGCAGTTCTTC
CASSRRDYYNEQFF
>TRBV5-6|NA|TRBJ1-5
TGTGCCAGCAGCTCCATCAATCAGCCCCAGCATTTT
CASSSINQPQHF
>TRBV7-8|TRBD1|TRBJ1-1
TGTGCCAGCAGCCCCCGGGACAGCCCGAACACTGAAGCTTTCTTT
CASSPRDSPNTEAFF
>TRBV5-3|TRBD2|TRBJ2-2
TGTGCCAGAAGCTTGAACGGACTAGCGGACACCGGGGAGCTGTTTTTT
CARSLNGLADTGELFF